Presented here are 12 T cell receptor beta chains from one specimen sequenced in a study of cytomegalovirus exposure and HLA in healthy donors. The PCR ran on 60 Vbeta and 13 Jbeta primers. Sequencing was performed with immunoSEQ multiplex PCR; in TCRdb, only in-frame clones are kept and a portion is missing. The sample holds under 300,000 clones, 75% to 85% seen once. What was sequenced was PBMCs. These receptors came from a woman between 55 and 75 years old in good health and CMV-seropositive.

V is TRBV19 and J is TRBJ2-2, with D maybe TRBD2 (5 bases). CDR1 is LNHDA and CDR2 is SQIVND in the germline V gene (reference sequence). V lost 5 bases and J lost 1, with 8 bases in between. The CDR3 runs to 14 residues. CDR3 in DNA: TGTGCCAGTAGTCAGCGGAAGAACACCGGGGAGCTGTTTTTT. As protein: CASSQRKNTGELFF.

This clone was seen a handful of times. The chain uses TRBV4-2 and TRBJ1-2; D is possibly TRBD1 (6 bases). V was pared by 0 bases and J by 4 bases, with 15 bases between. The germline CDR1 and CDR2 sequences are LGHNA and YNFKEQ. CDR3 length: 16 residues. In nucleotides, the CDR3 is TGTGCCAGCAGCCAAGATTCTCTAGGACAGACCTATGGCTACACCTTC. This encodes CASSQDSLGQTYGYTF.

The J gene is TRBJ2-5, the V gene TRBV7-9; tentatively, D is TRBD1 (5 bases). CDR1 is SEHNR and CDR2 is FQNEAQ in the germline V gene (reference sequence). This CDR3 has 15 residues. Trimming stripped 4 bases from V and 2 bases from J, with 14 bases between. CDR3 residues: CASSYLRGPQETQYF. DNA for the CDR3: TGTGCCAGCAGCTATTTAAGGGGTCCTCAAGAGACCCAGTACTTC. Full variable domain (rest looked up from reference TRBV7-9 and TRBJ2-5): DTGVSQNPRHKITKRGQNVTFRCDPISEHNRLYWYRQTLGQGPEFLTYFQNEAQLEKSRLLSDRFSAERPKGSFSTLEIQRTEQGDSAMYLCASSYLRGPQETQYFGPGTRLLVL.

The chain has TRBV7-8 and TRBJ1-2; 8 bases map to TRBD1. V lost 6 bases and J lost 6; bases outside the gene matches: 6. The CDR3 covers 13 residues. Per the germline V gene, CDR1 is SGHVS and CDR2 is FQNEAQ. CDR3 DNA sequence: TGTGCCAGCAGTAACAGGGGGTCCGATGGCTACACCTTC. It yields the protein CASSNRGSDGYTF.

As concerns this clone: Sequence at one end of the junction differs from germline and may be a read error. The genes are TRBV7-9 and TRBJ2-7; 7 positions agree with TRBD1. The CDR3 contains 13 residues. Germline CDR1 and CDR2: SEHNR and FQNEAQ (reference sequence). The CDR3 protein is CSSNYGTASEQYF. Here the CDR3 DNA reads TGTTCCAGCAACTATGGGACAGCCTCCGAGCAGTACTTC.

The chain combines TRBV7-9 with TRBJ2-2; 9 nucleotides match TRBD2. CDR3 length: 15 residues. Germline V gene sequence: CDR1 SEHNR, CDR2 FQNEAQ (reference sequence). V lost 5 bases to trimming and J lost 6 bases; unmatched junction nucleotides: 7. CDR3 residues: CASSNSGRVAGELFF. DNA of the CDR3: TGTGCCAGCAGCAATAGCGGGAGAGTAGCCGGGGAGCTGTTTTTT. The whole variable domain, filled in from reference TRBV7-9 and TRBJ2-2, reads DTGVSQNPRHKITKRGQNVTFRCDPISEHNRLYWYRQTLGQGPEFLTYFQNEAQLEKSRLLSDRFSAERPKGSFSTLEIQRTEQGDSAMYLCASSNSGRVAGELFFGEGSRLTVL.

This clone occurred a few times. The chain joins TRBV10-3 to TRBJ1-6; D possibly corresponds to TRBD1 (6 bases). The CDR3 consists of 14 residues. Germline lookup yields CDR1 ENHRY and CDR2 SYGVKD. V lost 6 bases and J lost 7, with 13 bases in between. Written as DNA, the CDR3 is TGTGCCATCAGACCCGGACAGACCAATTCACCCCTCCACTTT. It specifies CAIRPGQTNSPLHF.

The CDR3 spells CASTIKGRGRNTIYF. CDR3 sequence (DNA): TGTGCCAGCACCATCAAAGGCAGGGGGAGGAACACCATATATTTT. The rearrangement joins TRBV28 to TRBJ1-3; 7 bases agree with TRBD1. V shed 7 bases, J shed 7 bases, and the junction held 13 bases outside the gene matches. This CDR3 is 15 amino acids long. The germline gives CDR1 MDHEN, CDR2 SYDVKM. The full variable domain, its missing parts supplied by reference TRBV28 and TRBJ1-3, is DVKVTQSSRYLVKRTGEKVFLECVQDMDHENMFWYRQDPGLGLRLIYFSYDVKMKEKGDIPEGYSVSREKKERFSLILESASTNQTSMYLCASTIKGRGRNTIYFGEGSWLTVV.

J is TRBJ1-1 and V is TRBV5-8; D not resolved. The CDR3 extends over 13 amino acids. CDR1 SGHTS and CDR2 YDEGEE come from the germline V gene. V dropped 0 bases and J dropped 8 bases, with 11 bases sitting between them. The CDR3 coding sequence is TGTGCCAGCAGCTTGGATCTATGGGCAGAAGCTTTCTTT. This sequence encodes CASSLDLWAEAFF.

The chain is built from TRBV7-9 and TRBJ1-1, with D possibly being TRBD1 (6 bases). Germline CDR1 is SEHNR and CDR2 is FQNEAQ (reference sequence). This CDR3 spans 15 amino acids. V was pared by 3 bases and J by 0 bases, with 11 bases between. DNA for the CDR3: TGTGCCAGCAGCTTTCCCACAGGGATGAACACTGAAGCTTTCTTT. It encodes CASSFPTGMNTEAFF.

V and J are TRBV5-4 and TRBJ1-1; the match to TRBD1 covers 7 bases. The germline gives CDR1 SGHNT, CDR2 YYREEE (reference sequence). J lost 3 bases, V lost 2 bases, and 7 bases had no gene match. This CDR3 has 15 amino acids. The CDR3 DNA follows: TGTGCCAGCAGCTTAGAACAGGGGCCCTACACTGAAGCTTTCTTT. Translation: CASSLEQGPYTEAFF.

This sequence joins TRBV18 and TRBJ2-7; TRBD1 aligns across 10 bases. The ends lost 6 bases at V and 2 bases at J; junction bases unmatched: 1. Per the germline V gene, CDR1 is KGHSH and CDR2 is LQKENI. The CDR3 totals 13 residues. In nucleotides, the CDR3 is TGTGCCAGCTCCGGGACAGGGGCCTACGAGCAGTACTTC. It is translated as CASSGTGAYEQYF.